This T cell receptor (beta chain) came from a study of blood T cell repertoires in COVID-19. The overall study: Collection of acute and convalescent COVID-19 samples took place in the United States, Italy and Spain. PBMCs, B-cell-depleted T cells, or T cells provided the cDNA or gDNA that made up the material.

Source study methods: Researchers report that nucleated cell counts were estimated from reference gene primer amplification. Clones were read by immunoSEQ multiplex PCR, and TCRdb kept only the in-frame ones, dropping some. V and J calls and clone size are as listed in that table; D and trimming were resolved from the DNA. Of roughly 250,000 clones detected, around 81% appear once; the ten largest clones hold approximately 15%. Germline V CDR1 and CDR2: KGHSH, LQKENI. Trimming took off 0 bases at V and 4 bases at J, with 10 bases between the two ends. This CDR3 is 15 amino acids long. It was during active infection that Seattle patients were enrolled and then longitudinally followed.

The chain carries TRBV18 and TRBJ1-3, with TRBD1 as a possible D gene (5 bases). This clonotype originated in a person aged 65-85 years with COVID-19, enrolled during active disease. Material for sequencing was peripheral blood. This CDR3 is CASSPPAGMGNTIYF. The CDR3 DNA reads as TGTGCCAGCTCACCACCTGCAGGGATGGGAAACACCATATATTTT.